This T cell receptor beta chain was recorded in a study of control samples from healthy donors and cancer patients. This clone has only one observation. The CDR3 sequence is 16 residues long. V gave up 5 bases and J gave up 1 base; unmatched junction bases: 5. Germline CDR1 and CDR2: LGHNA and YSLEER. Only in-frame clones appear in the TCRdb table, and some are missing; sequencing was by immunoSEQ multiplex PCR. The data contain over 150,000 clones, 94% of them singletons. This receptor was obtained from a woman aged 18 to 35 in good health. Sequencing input: blood. This chain links TRBV4-3 with TRBJ2-6; TRBD1 agrees at 7 bases. CDR3 sequence reads: CASSFRQGSGANVLTF. CDR3 nucleotide sequence: TGCGCCAGCAGCTTCAGACAGGGATCTGGGGCCAACGTCCTGACTTTC.